The sequence of this TCR beta chain was determined in a study of cytomegalovirus exposure and HLA in healthy donors. Primers included in the PCR were 60 Vbeta and 13 Jbeta primers. Using immunoSEQ multiplex PCR, the repertoire was profiled, and TCRdb retains in-frame clones only, with some absent. The sample has tens of thousands of clones, roughly 83% seen once. The J segment lost 8 bases and the V segment lost 2 bases, leaving 9 bases of the junction unmatched. The length of the CDR3 is 15 residues. Germline V gene data show CDR1 as MNHEY and CDR2 as SVGAGI. The chain couples TRBV6-5 to TRBJ1-1, with 9 bases identical to TRBD1. This receptor was taken from a man between 18 and 35 years old in good health and CMV-seronegative. Sequencing used PBMCs. As DNA, the CDR3 is TGTGCCAGCAGTTACGACAGATGGACAGGGGAAGAAGCTTTCTTT. It yields the protein CASSYDRWTGEEAFF.